This T cell receptor beta chain was sequenced for a study of CD8 T cells in ankylosing spondylitis. This CDR3 has 13 residues. The V end lost 9 bases, the J end lost 3 bases, and 12 bases lay between the germline ends. General study findings and limits: What seemed typical of ankylosing spondylitis blood was a TCR beta motif built from about 8 highly homologous variants.

At least ten counts were recorded for this clonotype. Its antigen is unidentified. In TCRdb, the 5' RACE reads were re-called with MiXCR into one record per CDR3 protein. The sample lists approximately 250,000 distinct CDR3 sequences, roughly 10% seen once, with about 3% in the top ten. The sequencing input was blood, either unsorted or a sorted T cell fraction (not recorded which). The V gene is TRBV12-3 or TRBV12-4, the J gene TRBJ2-1; the D call may be TRBD1 or TRBD2 (5 bases each). This clonotype was obtained from a male donor with ankylosing spondylitis or in good health (not recorded which). CDR3 in amino acids: CASSWGNYNEQFF. CDR3 DNA sequence: TGTGCCAGTTCATGGGGGAACTACAATGAGCAGTTCTTC.